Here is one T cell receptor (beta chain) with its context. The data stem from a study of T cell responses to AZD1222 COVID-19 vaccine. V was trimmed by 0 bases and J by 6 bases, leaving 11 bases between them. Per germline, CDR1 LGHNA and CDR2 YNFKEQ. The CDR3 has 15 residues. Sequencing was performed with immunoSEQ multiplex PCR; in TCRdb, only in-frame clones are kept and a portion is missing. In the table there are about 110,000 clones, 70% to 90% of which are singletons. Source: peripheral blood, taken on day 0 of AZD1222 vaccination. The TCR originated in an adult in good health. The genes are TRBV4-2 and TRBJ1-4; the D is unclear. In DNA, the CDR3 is TGTGCCAGCAGCCAAGATTTAGGAAATCATGAAAAACTGTTTTTT. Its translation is CASSQDLGNHEKLFF.